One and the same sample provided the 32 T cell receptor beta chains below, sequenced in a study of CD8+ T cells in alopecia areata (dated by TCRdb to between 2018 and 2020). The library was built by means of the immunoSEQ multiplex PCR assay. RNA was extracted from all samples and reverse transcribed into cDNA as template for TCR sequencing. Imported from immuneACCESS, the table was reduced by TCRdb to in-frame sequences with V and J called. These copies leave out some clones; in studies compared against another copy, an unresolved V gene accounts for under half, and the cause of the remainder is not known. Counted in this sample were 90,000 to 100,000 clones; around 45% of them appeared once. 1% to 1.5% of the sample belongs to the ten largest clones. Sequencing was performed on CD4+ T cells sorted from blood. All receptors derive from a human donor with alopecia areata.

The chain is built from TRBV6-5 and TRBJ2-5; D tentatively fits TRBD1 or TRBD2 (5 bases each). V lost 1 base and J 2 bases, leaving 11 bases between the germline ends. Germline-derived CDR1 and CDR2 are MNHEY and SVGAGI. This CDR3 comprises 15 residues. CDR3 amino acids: CASSYFPGRQETQYF. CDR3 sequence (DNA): TGTGCCAGCAGTTACTTCCCGGGACGACAAGAGACCCAGTACTTC.

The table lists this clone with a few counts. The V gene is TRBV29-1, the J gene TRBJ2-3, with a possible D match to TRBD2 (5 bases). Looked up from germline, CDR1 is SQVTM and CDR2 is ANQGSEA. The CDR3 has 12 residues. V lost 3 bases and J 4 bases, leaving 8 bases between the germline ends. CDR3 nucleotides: TGCAGCGTTGATACTAGGGCAGATACGCAGTATTTT. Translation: CSVDTRADTQYF.

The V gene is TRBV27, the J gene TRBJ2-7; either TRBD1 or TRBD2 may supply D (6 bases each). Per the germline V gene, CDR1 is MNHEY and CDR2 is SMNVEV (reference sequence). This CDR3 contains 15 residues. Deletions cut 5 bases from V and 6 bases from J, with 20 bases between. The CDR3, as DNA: TGTGCCAGCAGTCCGCGGGACACCGGCGTAAGCGAGCAGTACTTC. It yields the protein CASSPRDTGVSEQYF.

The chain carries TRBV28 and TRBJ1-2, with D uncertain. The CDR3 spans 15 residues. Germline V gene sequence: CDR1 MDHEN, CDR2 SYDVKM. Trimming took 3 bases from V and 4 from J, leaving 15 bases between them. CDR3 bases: TGTGCCAGCAGTTTTAGTTCCAGGCTCTCCTATGGCTACACCTTC. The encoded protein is CASSFSSRLSYGYTF.

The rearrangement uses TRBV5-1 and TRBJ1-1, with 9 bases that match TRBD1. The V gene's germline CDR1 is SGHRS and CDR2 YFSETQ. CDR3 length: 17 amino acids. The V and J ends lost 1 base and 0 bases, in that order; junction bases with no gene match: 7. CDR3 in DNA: TGCGCCAGCAGCTTGACAGGGGGCTGGAGGTTGAACACTGAAGCTTTCTTT. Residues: CASSLTGGWRLNTEAFF.

The CDR3 is CASSETDSTSYEQYF. Here the CDR3 DNA reads TGTGCCAGCAGTGAGACAGACTCAACCAGCTACGAGCAGTACTTC. The chain combines TRBV2 with TRBJ2-7, with D possibly TRBD1 on 5 matching bases. Trimming pared 3 bases from V and 3 bases from J, leaving 15 bases between. The CDR3 totals 15 residues. Germline V gene lookup returns CDR1 SNHLY and CDR2 FYNNEI.

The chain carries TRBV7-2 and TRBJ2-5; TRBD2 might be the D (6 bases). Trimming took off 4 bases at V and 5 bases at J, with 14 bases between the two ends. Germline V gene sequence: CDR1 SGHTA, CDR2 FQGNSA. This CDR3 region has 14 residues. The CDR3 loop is CASSSSGGWETQYF. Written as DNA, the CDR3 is TGTGCCAGCAGCTCTTCTGGGGGGTGGGAGACCCAGTACTTC.

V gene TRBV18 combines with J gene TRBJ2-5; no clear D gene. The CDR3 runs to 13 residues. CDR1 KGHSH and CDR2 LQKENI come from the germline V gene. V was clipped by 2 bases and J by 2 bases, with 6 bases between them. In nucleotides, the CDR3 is TGTGCCAGCTCACCAACGGCTCAAGAGACCCAGTACTTC. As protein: CASSPTAQETQYF.

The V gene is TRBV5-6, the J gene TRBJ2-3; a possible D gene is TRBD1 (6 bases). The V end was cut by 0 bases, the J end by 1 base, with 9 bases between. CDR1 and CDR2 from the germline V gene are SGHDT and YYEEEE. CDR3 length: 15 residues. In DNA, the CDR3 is TGTGCCAGCAGCTTGGGGCCAGGGGGCACAGATACGCAGTATTTT. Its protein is CASSLGPGGTDTQYF. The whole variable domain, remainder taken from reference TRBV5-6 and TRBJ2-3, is DAGVTQSPTHLIKTRGQQVTLRCSPKSGHDTVSWYQQALGQGPQFIFQYYEEEERQRGNFPDRFSGHQFPNYSSELNVNALLLGDSALYLCASSLGPGGTDTQYFGPGTRLTVL.

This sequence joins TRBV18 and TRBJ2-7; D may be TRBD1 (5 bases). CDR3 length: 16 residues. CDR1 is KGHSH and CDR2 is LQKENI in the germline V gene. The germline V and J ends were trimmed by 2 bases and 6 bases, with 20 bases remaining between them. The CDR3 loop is CASSPSAGSYKGEQYF. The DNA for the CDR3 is TGTGCCAGCTCACCATCGGCAGGGTCATATAAAGGCGAGCAGTACTTC.

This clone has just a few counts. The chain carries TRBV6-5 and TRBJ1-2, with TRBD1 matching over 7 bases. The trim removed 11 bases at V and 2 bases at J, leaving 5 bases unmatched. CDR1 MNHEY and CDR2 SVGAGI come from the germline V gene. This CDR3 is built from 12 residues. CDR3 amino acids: CAAGTDNYGYTF. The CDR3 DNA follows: TGTGCCGCCGGGACAGACAACTATGGCTACACCTTC.

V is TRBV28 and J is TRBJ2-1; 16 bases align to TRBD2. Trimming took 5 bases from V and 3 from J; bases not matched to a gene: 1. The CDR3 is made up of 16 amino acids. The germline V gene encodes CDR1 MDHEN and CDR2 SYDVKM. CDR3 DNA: TGTGCCAGCAGTGGGACTAGCGGGGGGGTCTACAATGAGCAGTTCTTC. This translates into CASSGTSGGVYNEQFF.

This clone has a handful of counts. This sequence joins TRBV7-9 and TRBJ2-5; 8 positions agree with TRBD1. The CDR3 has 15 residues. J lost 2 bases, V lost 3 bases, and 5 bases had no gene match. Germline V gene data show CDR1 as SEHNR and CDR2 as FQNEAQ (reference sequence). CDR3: CASSFRTGRQETQYF. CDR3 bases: TGTGCCAGCAGCTTTCGGACAGGGAGGCAAGAGACCCAGTACTTC.

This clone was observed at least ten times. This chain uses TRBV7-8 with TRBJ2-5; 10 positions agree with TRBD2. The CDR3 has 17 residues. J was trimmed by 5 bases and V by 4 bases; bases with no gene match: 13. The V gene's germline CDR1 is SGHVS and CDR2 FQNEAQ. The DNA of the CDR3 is TGTGCCAGCAGCTATAGCGGGAGCGGGAGGGTTCTTGAGACCCAGTACTTC. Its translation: CASSYSGSGRVLETQYF.

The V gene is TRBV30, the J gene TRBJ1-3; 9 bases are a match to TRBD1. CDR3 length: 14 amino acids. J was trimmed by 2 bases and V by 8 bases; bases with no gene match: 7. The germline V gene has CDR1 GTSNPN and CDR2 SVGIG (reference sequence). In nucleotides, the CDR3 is TGTGCCGGCAGACAGGGGGTCCCTGGAAACACCATATATTTT. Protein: CAGRQGVPGNTIYF.

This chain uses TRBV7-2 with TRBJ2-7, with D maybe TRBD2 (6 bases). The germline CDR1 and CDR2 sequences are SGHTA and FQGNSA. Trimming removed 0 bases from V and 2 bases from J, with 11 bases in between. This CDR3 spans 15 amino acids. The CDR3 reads CASSLAPGVAYEQYF. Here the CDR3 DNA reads TGTGCCAGCAGCTTAGCGCCGGGGGTTGCCTACGAGCAGTACTTC.

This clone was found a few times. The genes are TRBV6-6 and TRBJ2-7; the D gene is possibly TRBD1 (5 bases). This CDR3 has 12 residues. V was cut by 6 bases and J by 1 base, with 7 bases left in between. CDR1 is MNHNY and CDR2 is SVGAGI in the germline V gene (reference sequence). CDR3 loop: CASSDRSYEQYF. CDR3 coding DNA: TGTGCCAGCAGCGACAGATCCTACGAGCAGTACTTC.

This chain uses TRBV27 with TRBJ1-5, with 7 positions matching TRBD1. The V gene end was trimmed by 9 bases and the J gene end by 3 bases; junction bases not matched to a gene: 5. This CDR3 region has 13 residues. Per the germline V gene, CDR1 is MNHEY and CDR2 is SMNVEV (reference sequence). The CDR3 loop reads CARRQGFNQPQHF. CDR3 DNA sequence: TGTGCCAGACGACAGGGCTTCAATCAGCCCCAGCATTTT.

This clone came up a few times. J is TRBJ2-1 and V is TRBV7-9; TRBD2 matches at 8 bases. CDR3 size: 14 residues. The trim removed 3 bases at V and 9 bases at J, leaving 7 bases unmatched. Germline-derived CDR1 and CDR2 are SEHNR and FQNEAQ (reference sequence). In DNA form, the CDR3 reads TGTGCCAGCAGCTTGGCGGGAGGTGGGATTGAGCAGTTCTTC. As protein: CASSLAGGGIEQFF. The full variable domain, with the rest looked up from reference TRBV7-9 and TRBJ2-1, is DTGVSQNPRHKITKRGQNVTFRCDPISEHNRLYWYRQTLGQGPEFLTYFQNEAQLEKSRLLSDRFSAERPKGSFSTLEIQRTEQGDSAMYLCASSLAGGGIEQFFGPGTRLTVL.

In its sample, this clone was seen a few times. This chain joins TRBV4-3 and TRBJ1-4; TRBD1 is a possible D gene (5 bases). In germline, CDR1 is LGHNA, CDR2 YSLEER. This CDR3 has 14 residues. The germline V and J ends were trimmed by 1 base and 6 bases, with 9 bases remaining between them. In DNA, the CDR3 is TGCGCCAGCAGCCAAGTTGGGGGTTATGAAAAACTGTTTTTT. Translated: CASSQVGGYEKLFF.

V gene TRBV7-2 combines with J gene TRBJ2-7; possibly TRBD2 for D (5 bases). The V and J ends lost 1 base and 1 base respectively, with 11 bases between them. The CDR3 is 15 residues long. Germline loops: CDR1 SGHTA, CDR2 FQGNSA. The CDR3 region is CASSLGLAISYEQYF. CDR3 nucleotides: TGTGCCAGCAGCTTAGGCCTAGCCATATCCTACGAGCAGTACTTC.

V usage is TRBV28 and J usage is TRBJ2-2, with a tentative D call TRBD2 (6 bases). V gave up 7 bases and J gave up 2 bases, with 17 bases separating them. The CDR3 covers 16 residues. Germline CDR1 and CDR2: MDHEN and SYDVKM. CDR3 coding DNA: TGTGCCAGCATCGAGGGGCTGGGGGGTAACACCGGGGAGCTGTTTTTT. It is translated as CASIEGLGGNTGELFF.

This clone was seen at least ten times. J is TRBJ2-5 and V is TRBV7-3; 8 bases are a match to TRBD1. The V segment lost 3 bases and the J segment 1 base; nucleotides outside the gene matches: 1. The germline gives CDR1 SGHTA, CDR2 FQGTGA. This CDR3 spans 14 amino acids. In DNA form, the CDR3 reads TGTGCCAGCAGCTTTACAGGGGGCCAAGAGACCCAGTACTTC. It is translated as CASSFTGGQETQYF.

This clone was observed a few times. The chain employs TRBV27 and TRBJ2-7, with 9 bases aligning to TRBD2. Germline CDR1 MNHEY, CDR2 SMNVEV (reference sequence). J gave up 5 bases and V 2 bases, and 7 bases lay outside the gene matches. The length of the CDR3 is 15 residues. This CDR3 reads CASSLVAGALNEQYF. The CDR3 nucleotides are TGTGCCAGCAGTTTAGTAGCGGGAGCTCTAAACGAGCAGTACTTC.

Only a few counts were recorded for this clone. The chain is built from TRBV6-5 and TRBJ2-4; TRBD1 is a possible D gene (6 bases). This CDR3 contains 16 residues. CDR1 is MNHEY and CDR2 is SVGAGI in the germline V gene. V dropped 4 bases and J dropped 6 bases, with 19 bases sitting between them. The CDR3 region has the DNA TGTGCCAGCAGTTCACGGACAGACGATCTTACAAACATTCAGTACTTC. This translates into CASSSRTDDLTNIQYF.

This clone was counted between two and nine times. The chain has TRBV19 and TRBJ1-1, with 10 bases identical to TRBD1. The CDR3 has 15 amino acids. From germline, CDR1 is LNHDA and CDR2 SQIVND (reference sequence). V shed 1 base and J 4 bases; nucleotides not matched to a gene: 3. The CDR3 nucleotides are TGTGCCAGTAGTATAGTCGGGACAGGGGTCACTGAAGCTTTCTTT. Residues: CASSIVGTGVTEAFF.

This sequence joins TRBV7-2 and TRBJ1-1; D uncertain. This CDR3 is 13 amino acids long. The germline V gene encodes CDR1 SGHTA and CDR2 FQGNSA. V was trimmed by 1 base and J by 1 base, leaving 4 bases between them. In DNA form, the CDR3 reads TGTGCCAGCAGCTTAGTTAGGAACACTGAAGCTTTCTTT. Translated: CASSLVRNTEAFF.

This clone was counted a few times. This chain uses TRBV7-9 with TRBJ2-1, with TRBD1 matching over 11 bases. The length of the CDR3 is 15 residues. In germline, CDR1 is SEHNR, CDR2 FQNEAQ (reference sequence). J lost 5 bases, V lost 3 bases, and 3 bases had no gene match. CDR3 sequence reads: CASSFSGQGDNEQFF. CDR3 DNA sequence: TGTGCCAGCAGCTTCTCGGGACAGGGGGACAATGAGCAGTTCTTC. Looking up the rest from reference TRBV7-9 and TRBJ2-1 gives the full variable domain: DTGVSQNPRHKITKRGQNVTFRCDPISEHNRLYWYRQTLGQGPEFLTYFQNEAQLEKSRLLSDRFSAERPKGSFSTLEIQRTEQGDSAMYLCASSFSGQGDNEQFFGPGTRLTVL.

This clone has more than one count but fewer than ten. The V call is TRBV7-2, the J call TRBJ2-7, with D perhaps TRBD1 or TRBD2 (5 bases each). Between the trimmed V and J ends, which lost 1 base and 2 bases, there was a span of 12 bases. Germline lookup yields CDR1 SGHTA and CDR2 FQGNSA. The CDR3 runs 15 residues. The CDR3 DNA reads TGTGCCAGCAGCTTAGGGGGGACGTCGACCTACGAGCAGTACTTC. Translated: CASSLGGTSTYEQYF.

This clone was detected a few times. The CDR3 DNA follows: TGTGCCAGCTCCTCGGGGGGACATAGGGTCTTTACGCAGTATTTT. It translates to CASSSGGHRVFTQYF. The rearrangement joins TRBV25-1 to TRBJ2-3; D is possibly TRBD2 (7 bases). CDR3 length: 15 residues. The germline V gene has CDR1 MGHDK and CDR2 SYGVNS. Trimming left V 8 bases short and J 8 bases short, with 23 bases between.

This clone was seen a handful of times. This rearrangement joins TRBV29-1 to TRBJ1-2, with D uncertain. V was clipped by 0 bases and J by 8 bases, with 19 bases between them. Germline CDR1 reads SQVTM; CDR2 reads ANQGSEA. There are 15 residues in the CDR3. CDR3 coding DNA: TGCAGCGTTGAAGATCTTCCCAGGACGCTGGGCGGCTACACCTTC. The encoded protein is CSVEDLPRTLGGYTF.

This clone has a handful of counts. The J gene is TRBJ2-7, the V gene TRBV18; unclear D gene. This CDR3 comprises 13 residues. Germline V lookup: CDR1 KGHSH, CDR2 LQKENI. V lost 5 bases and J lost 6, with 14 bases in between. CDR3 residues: CASSNSTLGEQYF. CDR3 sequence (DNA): TGTGCCAGCTCAAACTCAACACTGGGCGAGCAGTACTTC.